The rows below give T cell receptor beta chains drawn from one sample of a study of T cell responses to AZD1222 COVID-19 vaccine. The repertoire was sequenced with immunoSEQ multiplex PCR; TCRdb's copy has only in-frame clones and lacks some. The profile shows about 150,000 clones, 80% to 90% of them singletons. Sequencing was performed on peripheral blood, taken on day 0 of AZD1222 vaccination. Every receptor here comes from an adult in good health. CDR3s include the opening cysteine and the closing phenylalanine or tryptophan. The order of the fields is V gene, clone size, J gene, D gene, CDR3 protein, CDR3 DNA. The D gene is left open where the match is weak. Size is omitted from some rows. Given values are once, few, many or a class for expanded clones.

v_gene: TRBV15; abundance: once; j_gene: TRBJ2-3; d_gene: TRBD2; CDR3aa: CATSRDVLAGFTDTQYF; CDR3nt: TGTGCCACCAGCAGAGATGTGCTAGCGGGGTTTACAGATACGCAGTATTTT
v_gene: TRBV18; abundance: -; j_gene: TRBJ1-1; d_gene: TRBD1; CDR3aa: CASSPRTGENTEAFF; CDR3nt: TGTGCCAGCTCACCCAGGACAGGGGAGAACACTGAAGCTTTCTTT
v_gene: TRBV9; abundance: -; j_gene: TRBJ2-7; d_gene: -; CDR3aa: CASSVGPTYEQYF; CDR3nt: TGTGCCAGCAGCGTAGGTCCGACCTACGAGCAGTACTTC
v_gene: TRBV5-1; abundance: -; j_gene: TRBJ2-1; d_gene: TRBD1; CDR3aa: CASSEGQAAHNEQFF; CDR3nt: TGCGCCAGCAGCGAGGGACAGGCCGCACACAATGAGCAGTTCTTC
v_gene: TRBV7-2; abundance: -; j_gene: TRBJ2-1; d_gene: -; CDR3aa: CASSARDSYNEQFF; CDR3nt: TGTGCCAGCAGCGCTCGGGACTCCTACAATGAGCAGTTCTTC
v_gene: TRBV3-1/TRBV3-2; abundance: -; j_gene: TRBJ2-7; d_gene: -; CDR3aa: CASSQVAGSGHEQYF; CDR3nt: TGTGCCAGCAGCCAAGTTGCAGGGTCAGGCCACGAGCAGTACTTC
v_gene: TRBV5-5; abundance: -; j_gene: TRBJ1-2; d_gene: -; CDR3aa: CASSLRASGYYGYTF; CDR3nt: TGTGCCAGCAGCTTGAGGGCGTCGGGGTACTATGGCTACACCTTC
v_gene: TRBV11-2; abundance: -; j_gene: TRBJ1-1; d_gene: -; CDR3aa: CASSPFRGNTEAFF; CDR3nt: TGTGCCAGCAGCCCATTTCGGGGAAACACTGAAGCTTTCTTT
v_gene: TRBV7-2; abundance: -; j_gene: TRBJ2-5; d_gene: TRBD2; CDR3aa: CASSLTSGRQETQYF; CDR3nt: TGTGCCAGCAGCCTCACTAGCGGGAGGCAAGAGACCCAGTACTTC
v_gene: TRBV9; abundance: -; j_gene: TRBJ2-7; d_gene: -; CDR3aa: CASSVEGYEQYF; CDR3nt: TGTGCCAGCAGCGTAGAAGGCTACGAGCAGTACTTC
v_gene: TRBV5-4; abundance: -; j_gene: TRBJ2-3; d_gene: -; CDR3aa: CASSLADDWGHPSTDTQYF; CDR3nt: TGTGCCAGCAGCTTGGCAGATGACTGGGGACATCCTAGCACAGATACGCAGTATTTT
v_gene: TRBV18; abundance: -; j_gene: TRBJ1-6; d_gene: -; CDR3aa: CASSPTDSYSPLHF; CDR3nt: TGTGCCAGCTCACCGACTGACTCCTATTCACCCCTCCACTTT
v_gene: TRBV10-3; abundance: -; j_gene: TRBJ1-1; d_gene: -; CDR3aa: CANRPSWDTEAFF; CDR3nt: TGTGCCAACCGACCTTCCTGGGACACTGAAGCTTTCTTT
v_gene: TRBV28; abundance: -; j_gene: TRBJ2-7; d_gene: -; CDR3aa: CASSLWAGDSYEQYF; CDR3nt: TGTGCCAGCAGTTTATGGGCTGGGGACTCCTACGAGCAGTACTTC
v_gene: TRBV19; abundance: -; j_gene: TRBJ2-5; d_gene: -; CDR3aa: CASSIDHNQETQYF; CDR3nt: TGTGCCAGTAGTATAGATCATAATCAAGAGACCCAGTACTTC
v_gene: TRBV10-3; abundance: -; j_gene: TRBJ2-3; d_gene: TRBD1; CDR3aa: CAIGTGTGGNTDTQYF; CDR3nt: TGTGCCATCGGTACGGGGACAGGGGGAAACACAGATACGCAGTATTTT
v_gene: TRBV29-1; abundance: -; j_gene: TRBJ2-2; d_gene: -; CDR3aa: CSLEGGTGELFF; CDR3nt: TGCAGCCTGGAGGGTGGCACCGGGGAGCTGTTTTTT
v_gene: TRBV19; abundance: -; j_gene: TRBJ2-5; d_gene: -; CDR3aa: CASPAPGRGETQYF; CDR3nt: TGTGCCAGTCCCGCCCCAGGGCGAGGAGAGACCCAGTACTTC
v_gene: TRBV18; abundance: -; j_gene: TRBJ1-5; d_gene: TRBD1; CDR3aa: CASSLWTGGANQPQHF; CDR3nt: TGTGCCAGCTCACTCTGGACAGGGGGCGCGAATCAGCCCCAGCATTTT
v_gene: TRBV11-2; abundance: -; j_gene: TRBJ2-3; d_gene: TRBD2; CDR3aa: CASSVSGATDTQYF; CDR3nt: TGTGCCAGCAGTGTTAGCGGGGCCACAGATACGCAGTATTTT
v_gene: TRBV12-3/TRBV12-4; abundance: -; j_gene: TRBJ1-1; d_gene: TRBD1; CDR3aa: CASSLGQKAFF; CDR3nt: TGTGCCAGCAGCCTGGGACAGAAAGCTTTCTTT
v_gene: TRBV6-5; abundance: -; j_gene: TRBJ1-2; d_gene: -; CDR3aa: CASSTRDTPNYGYTF; CDR3nt: TGTGCCAGCAGTACCCGGGACACCCCTAACTATGGCTACACCTTC